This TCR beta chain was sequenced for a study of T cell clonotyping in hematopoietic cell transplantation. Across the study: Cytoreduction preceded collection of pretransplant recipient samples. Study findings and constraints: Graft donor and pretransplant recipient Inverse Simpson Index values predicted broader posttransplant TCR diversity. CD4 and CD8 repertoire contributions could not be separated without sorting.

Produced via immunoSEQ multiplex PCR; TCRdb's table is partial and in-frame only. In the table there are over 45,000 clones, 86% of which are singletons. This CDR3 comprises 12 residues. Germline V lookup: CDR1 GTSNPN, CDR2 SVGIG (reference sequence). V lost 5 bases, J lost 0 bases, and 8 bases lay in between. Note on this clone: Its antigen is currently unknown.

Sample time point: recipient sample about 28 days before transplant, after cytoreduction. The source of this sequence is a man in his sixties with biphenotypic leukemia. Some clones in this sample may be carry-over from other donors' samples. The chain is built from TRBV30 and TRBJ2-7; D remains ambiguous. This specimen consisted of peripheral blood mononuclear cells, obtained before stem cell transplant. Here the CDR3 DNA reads TGTGCCTGGGGACGGTCCTCCTACGAGCAGTACTTC. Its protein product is CAWGRSSYEQYF.